Each of the 19 T cell receptor beta chains below was sequenced from the same sample in a study of T cell repertoires in cytomegalovirus infection. TCRdb re-derived calls from the reads in MiXCR, one entry per CDR3 protein. Among hundreds of thousands of distinct CDR3 sequences listed, around 10% were seen once. Sample: PBMCs. Source of these receptors: a human donor in good health (CMV status not recorded). Some clones in this sample may be carry-over from other donors' samples.

This clonotype showed up just a few times. This chain joins TRBV20-1 and TRBJ1-1, with a possible D match to TRBD1 (6 bases). Trimming pared 3 bases from V and 2 bases from J, leaving 13 bases between. CDR3 size: 14 residues. CDR1 and CDR2 from the germline V gene are DFQATT and SNEGSKA (reference sequence). CDR3 DNA: TGCAGTGCTAGGGGGGGGGGCAGTAACACTGAAGCTTTCTTT. It translates to CSARGGGSNTEAFF.

This clonotype has ten or more counts. The genes are TRBV7-3 and TRBJ2-1; either TRBD1 or TRBD2 may supply D (5 bases each). The CDR3 has 14 residues. Germline V CDR1 and CDR2: SGHTA, FQGTGA. V lost 0 bases, J lost 9 bases, and 12 bases lay in between. CDR3 sequence reads: CASSLTGESGEQFF. The CDR3 nucleotides are TGTGCCAGCAGCTTAACGGGGGAATCGGGTGAGCAGTTCTTC.

This clonotype was detected ten times or more. The chain's CDR3 is CASSPTGDNTEAFF. The CDR3, as DNA: TGTGCCAGCAGCCCGACAGGGGATAACACTGAAGCTTTCTTT. The chain uses TRBV12-3 or TRBV12-4 and TRBJ1-1; TRBD1 aligns across 8 bases. J lost 2 bases, V lost 6 bases, and 5 bases had no gene match. The CDR3 sequence is 14 residues long.

This clonotype appeared many times. The chain combines TRBV7-6 with TRBJ2-1; unclear D gene. V was shortened by 5 bases and J by 9 bases, with 11 bases between the two germline ends. Germline V gives CDR1 SGHVS, CDR2 FNYEAQ. This CDR3 region has 12 residues. CDR3 DNA sequence: TGTGCCAGCAGCACCAGTATAAGTGAGCAGTTCTTC. Translation: CASSTSISEQFF.

This clonotype has at least ten counts. DNA for the CDR3: TGTGCCAGCAGTGACCGGGGACAGGGTCGTCTTGTGGCCAACGTCCTGACTTTC. Translation: CASSDRGQGRLVANVLTF. V and J are TRBV6-6 and TRBJ2-6, with 9 bases matching TRBD1. In germline, CDR1 is MNHNY, CDR2 SVGAGI (reference sequence). There are 18 residues in the CDR3. V gave up 5 bases and J gave up 6 bases; unmatched junction bases: 14.

As to this clonotype: A junction end diverges from the germline sequence, so it may reflect a read error. This sequence joins TRBV3-1 and TRBJ1-6, with a tentative D call TRBD1 (5 bases). CDR1 is LGHDT, CDR2 YNNKEL, per germline (reference sequence). This CDR3 region has 14 residues. The CDR3 loop reads CAGSRGRNNSPLHF. As DNA, the CDR3 is TGTGCCGGCAGCCGGGGACGGAATAATTCACCCCTCCACTTT.

This clonotype came up a few times. The chain couples TRBV27 to TRBJ2-1; D uncertain. Per the germline V gene, CDR1 is MNHEY and CDR2 is SMNVEV (reference sequence). The V and J ends lost 5 bases and 3 bases respectively, with 14 bases between them. The CDR3 is made up of 15 amino acids. CDR3 in DNA: TGTGCCAGCAGTCCCAACTCCCCTCACTACAATGAGCAGTTCTTC. Amino acid sequence: CASSPNSPHYNEQFF.

The chain carries TRBV20-1 and TRBJ2-7; a possible D gene is TRBD1 (6 bases). V shed 6 bases and J shed 2 bases, with 14 bases lying between them. This CDR3 is 13 amino acids long. Germline loops: CDR1 DFQATT, CDR2 SNEGSKA (reference sequence). The CDR3 coding sequence is TGCAGTGCCTCCCGGGACAACACCTACGAGCAGTACTTC. Translated: CSASRDNTYEQYF.

The gene calls are TRBV7-2 and TRBJ1-1; D perhaps matches TRBD1 (5 bases). V shed 5 bases and J shed 4 bases, with 17 bases lying between them. Germline CDR1 and CDR2: SGHTA and FQGNSA. This CDR3 spans 15 amino acids. CDR3 sequence (DNA): TGTGCCAGCAGCATGGTTATAGGGCAGGGCACTGAAGCTTTCTTT. Amino acid sequence: CASSMVIGQGTEAFF.

This clonotype was counted many times. The gene calls are TRBV7-2 and TRBJ1-5; a possible D gene is TRBD1 (5 bases). The CDR3 extends over 15 amino acids. Deletions cut 1 base from V and 6 bases from J, with 13 bases between. CDR1 and CDR2 (germline): SGHTA, FQGNSA. Here the CDR3 DNA reads TGTGCCAGCAGCTTAGATTCGGGGACCCGTCAGCCCCAGCATTTT. Its translation: CASSLDSGTRQPQHF.

The table lists this clonotype with many counts. The chain has TRBV20-1 and TRBJ2-7; 12 positions match TRBD2. The length of the CDR3 is 15 residues. With V trimmed by 2 bases and J by 0 bases, 2 bases remained unmatched. The germline V gene has CDR1 DFQATT and CDR2 SNEGSKA (reference sequence). The CDR3 DNA is TGCAGTGCTAGACTAGCGGGGGGGCCCTCCTACGAGCAGTACTTC. Its protein is CSARLAGGPSYEQYF.

This clonotype has a count of ten or more. The V and J genes are TRBV20-1 and TRBJ2-3, with TRBD2 identical over 10 bases. Germline CDR1 reads DFQATT; CDR2 reads SNEGSKA (reference sequence). The CDR3 has 15 residues. Losses at the gene ends were 3 bases for V and 5 bases for J; bases not matched to a gene: 8. CDR3 in amino acids: CSASIASGGRDTQYF. The CDR3 coding sequence is TGCAGTGCTAGTATTGCTAGCGGGGGAAGAGATACGCAGTATTTT.

This chain joins TRBV29-1 and TRBJ1-2; 7 bases line up with TRBD1. The CDR3 extends over 14 amino acids. CDR1 is SQVTM, CDR2 ANQGSEA, per germline. With V trimmed by 6 bases and J by 0 bases, 7 bases remained unmatched. The CDR3: CSVRQGGSNYGYTF. CDR3 nucleotide sequence: TGCAGCGTGAGACAGGGAGGATCTAACTATGGCTACACCTTC. The variable domain in full, with the rest retrieved from reference TRBV29-1 and TRBJ1-2, is SAVISQKPSRDICQRGTSLTIQCQVDSQVTMMFWYRQQPGQSLTLIATANQGSEATYESGFVIDKFPISRPNLTFSTLTVSNMSPEDSSIYLCSVRQGGSNYGYTFGSGTRLTVV.

This clonotype was detected many times. The V and J genes are TRBV20-1 and TRBJ2-1; 12 positions agree with TRBD2. CDR3 length: 17 residues. J lost 4 bases, V lost 6 bases, and 13 bases had no gene match. Looked up from germline, CDR1 is DFQATT and CDR2 is SNEGSKA (reference sequence). DNA of the CDR3: TGCAGTGCCCCATCCCTCCTAGCGGGGGGGTCATACAATGAGCAGTTCTTC. This encodes CSAPSLLAGGSYNEQFF.

This clonotype was counted many times. The chain has TRBV5-6 and TRBJ1-2; 8 positions agree with TRBD1. The V and J ends lost 1 base and 4 bases, in that order; junction bases with no gene match: 0. Germline V gene data show CDR1 as SGHDT and CDR2 as YYEEEE. There are 13 residues in the CDR3. The CDR3 region has the DNA TGTGCCAGCAGCTTGCAGGGGGCCTATGGCTACACCTTC. It codes for CASSLQGAYGYTF.

In its sample, this clonotype was seen many times. This chain uses TRBV28 with TRBJ1-2, with TRBD1 matching 7 bases. The CDR3 is 14 amino acids. Germline loops: CDR1 MDHEN, CDR2 SYDVKM. After removal of 7 bases from V and 2 bases from J, the junction contained 7 bases not matched to a gene. CDR3 residues: CASIGTAENYGYTF. The CDR3 bases are TGTGCCAGCATCGGGACAGCGGAGAACTATGGCTACACCTTC.

The chain has TRBV5-1 and TRBJ2-2; D unresolved. This CDR3 has 14 residues. The ends were cut back, 4 bases at V and 1 base at J, with 8 bases in the middle. Germline V gene sequence: CDR1 SGHRS, CDR2 YFSETQ. The CDR3 DNA reads as TGCGCCAGCAGCGACGTACGGAACACCGGGGAGCTGTTTTTT. This encodes CASSDVRNTGELFF.

This clonotype has a handful of counts. The rearrangement links TRBV18 to TRBJ2-1; D gene ambiguous. The germline CDR1 and CDR2 sequences are KGHSH and LQKENI. The CDR3 loop spans 13 amino acids. Trimming stripped 0 bases from V and 5 bases from J, with 5 bases between. CDR3 region: CASSPPSNNEQFF. Here the CDR3 DNA reads TGTGCCAGCTCACCACCAAGTAACAATGAGCAGTTCTTC. The full variable domain, completed using reference TRBV18 and TRBJ2-1, is NAGVMQNPRHLVRRRGQEARLRCSPMKGHSHVYWYRQLPEEGLKFMVYLQKENIIDESGMPKERFSAEFPKEGPSILRIQQVVRGDSAAYFCASSPPSNNEQFFGPGTRLTVL.

The table lists this clonotype with many counts. CDR3 amino acids: CASSPTATYGYTF. DNA for the CDR3: TGTGCCAGCAGCCCGACAGCGACCTATGGCTACACCTTC. The chain is built from TRBV7-9 and TRBJ1-2; possibly TRBD1 for D (5 bases). The germline V gene encodes CDR1 SEHNR and CDR2 FQNEAQ (reference sequence). The CDR3 runs 13 residues. Between the trimmed V and J ends, which lost 5 bases and 4 bases, there was a span of 11 bases.